This T cell receptor beta chain was recorded in a study of cytomegalovirus exposure and HLA in healthy donors. The germline V gene has CDR1 SGHVS and CDR2 FNYEAQ. V was pared by 4 bases and J by 5 bases, with 10 bases of the junction left unmatched. The CDR3 has 15 residues. Comment on this clone: Its antigen remains unknown.

The primer mix had 60 Vbeta and 13 Jbeta primers. Only in-frame clones appear in the TCRdb table, and some are missing; sequencing was by immunoSEQ multiplex PCR. The data contain almost 200,000 clones, around 75% of them singletons. Study findings and constraints: TCR beta chains numbering roughly 150 were designated cytomegalovirus-associated. Presence/absence comparisons presumed near-even sequencing depth among donors. Whilst most TCR sequences proved rare, a subset of public TCRs occurred across many donors. A later analysis found common viral pathogens apparently linked to several of the most significant clusters.

J is TRBJ2-5 and V is TRBV7-6; 7 bases line up with TRBD1. The sample was PBMCs. The source of this sequence is a male donor in good health and CMV-seropositive. DNA for the CDR3: TGTGCCAGCAGCTCAGGACAGGTGGGAGTCGAGACCCAGTACTTC. Residues: CASSSGQVGVETQYF.